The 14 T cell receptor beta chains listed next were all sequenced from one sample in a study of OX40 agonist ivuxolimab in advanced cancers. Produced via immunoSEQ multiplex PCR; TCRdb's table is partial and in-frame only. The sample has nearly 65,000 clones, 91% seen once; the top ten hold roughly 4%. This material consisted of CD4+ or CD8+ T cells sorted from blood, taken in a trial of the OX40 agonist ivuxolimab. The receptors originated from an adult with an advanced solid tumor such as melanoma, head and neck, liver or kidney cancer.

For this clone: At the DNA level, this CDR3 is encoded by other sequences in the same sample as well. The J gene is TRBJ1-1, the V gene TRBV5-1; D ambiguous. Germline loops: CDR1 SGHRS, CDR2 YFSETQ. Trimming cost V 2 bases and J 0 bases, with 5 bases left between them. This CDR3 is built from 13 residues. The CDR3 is CASSLRLNTEAFF. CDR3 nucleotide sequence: TGCGCCAGCAGCTTACGTTTGAACACTGAAGCTTTCTTT.

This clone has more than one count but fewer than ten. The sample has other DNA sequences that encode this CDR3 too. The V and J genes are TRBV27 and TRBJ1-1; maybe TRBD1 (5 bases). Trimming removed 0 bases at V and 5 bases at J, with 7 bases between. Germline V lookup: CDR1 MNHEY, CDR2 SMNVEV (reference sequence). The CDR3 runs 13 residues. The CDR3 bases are TGTGCCAGCAGTTTATCTACAGGTACTGAAGCTTTCTTT. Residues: CASSLSTGTEAFF.

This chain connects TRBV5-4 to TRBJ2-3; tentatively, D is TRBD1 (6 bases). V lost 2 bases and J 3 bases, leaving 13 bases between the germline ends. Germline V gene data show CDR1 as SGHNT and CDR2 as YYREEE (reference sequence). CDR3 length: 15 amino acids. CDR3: CASSFTPGVTDTQYF. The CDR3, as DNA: TGTGCCAGCAGCTTTACCCCAGGGGTTACAGATACGCAGTATTTT. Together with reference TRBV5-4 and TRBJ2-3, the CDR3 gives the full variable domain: ETGVTQSPTHLIKTRGQQVTLRCSSQSGHNTVSWYQQALGQGPQFIFQYYREEENGRGNFPPRFSGLQFPNYSSELNVNALELDDSALYLCASSFTPGVTDTQYFGPGTRLTVL.

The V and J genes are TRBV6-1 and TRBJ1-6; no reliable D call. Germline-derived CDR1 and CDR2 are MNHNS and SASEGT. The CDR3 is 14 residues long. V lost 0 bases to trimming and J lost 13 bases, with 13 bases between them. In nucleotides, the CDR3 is TGTGCCAGCAGTGAAGCCGTAATCTACGAGCCCCTCCACTTT. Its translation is CASSEAVIYEPLHF.

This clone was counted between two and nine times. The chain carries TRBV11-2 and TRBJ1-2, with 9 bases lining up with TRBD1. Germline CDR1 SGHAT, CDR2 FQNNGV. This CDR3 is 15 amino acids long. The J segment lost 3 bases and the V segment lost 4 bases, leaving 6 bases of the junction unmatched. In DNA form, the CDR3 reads TGTGCCAGCAGCTCGGGGACAGGGAGTGACTATGGCTACACCTTC. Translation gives CASSSGTGSDYGYTF.

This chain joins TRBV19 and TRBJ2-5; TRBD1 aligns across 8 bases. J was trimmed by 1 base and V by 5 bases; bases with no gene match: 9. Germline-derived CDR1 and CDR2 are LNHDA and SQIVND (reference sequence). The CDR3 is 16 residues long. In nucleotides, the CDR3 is TGTGCCAGTAGTCCGGACAGGGAAGGGGTCCAAGAGACCCAGTACTTC. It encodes CASSPDREGVQETQYF.

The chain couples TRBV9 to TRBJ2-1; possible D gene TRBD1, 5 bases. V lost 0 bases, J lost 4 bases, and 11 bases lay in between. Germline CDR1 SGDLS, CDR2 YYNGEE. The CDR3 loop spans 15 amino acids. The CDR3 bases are TGTGCCAGCAGCGTAGAGGGGCGACGATACAATGAGCAGTTCTTC. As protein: CASSVEGRRYNEQFF.

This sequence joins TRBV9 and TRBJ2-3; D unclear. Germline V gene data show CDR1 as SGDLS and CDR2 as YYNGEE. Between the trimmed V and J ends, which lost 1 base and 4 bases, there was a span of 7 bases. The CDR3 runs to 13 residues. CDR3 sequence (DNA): TGTGCCAGCAGCGTAAACCCCCCAGATACGCAGTATTTT. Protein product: CASSVNPPDTQYF. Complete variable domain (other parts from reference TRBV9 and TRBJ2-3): DSGVTQTPKHLITATGQRVTLRCSPRSGDLSVYWYQQSLDQGLQFLIQYYNGEERAKGNILERFSAQQFPDLHSELNLSSLELGDSALYFCASSVNPPDTQYFGPGTRLTVL.

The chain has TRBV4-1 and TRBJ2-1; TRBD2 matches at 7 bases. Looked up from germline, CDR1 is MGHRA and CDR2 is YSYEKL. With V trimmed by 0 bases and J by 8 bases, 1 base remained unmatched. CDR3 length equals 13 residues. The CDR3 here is CASSQDGGDEQFF. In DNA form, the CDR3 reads TGCGCCAGCAGCCAAGATGGGGGGGATGAGCAGTTCTTC.

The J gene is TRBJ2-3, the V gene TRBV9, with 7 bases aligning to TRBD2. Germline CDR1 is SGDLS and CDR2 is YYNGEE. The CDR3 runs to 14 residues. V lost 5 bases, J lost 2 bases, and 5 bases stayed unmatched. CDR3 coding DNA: TGTGCCAGCAGTAAGGCGGGAGACACAGATACGCAGTATTTT. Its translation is CASSKAGDTDTQYF.

The CDR3 DNA reads as TGCGCCAGCAGCCAAGCGGCAGGGGGCGGCGAGCAGTACTTC. Amino acid sequence: CASSQAAGGGEQYF. The chain has TRBV4-1 and TRBJ2-7, with 8 bases identical to TRBD1. Trimming removed 1 base from V and 6 bases from J; junction bases left unmatched: 5. This CDR3 contains 14 residues. Germline CDR1 and CDR2: MGHRA and YSYEKL.

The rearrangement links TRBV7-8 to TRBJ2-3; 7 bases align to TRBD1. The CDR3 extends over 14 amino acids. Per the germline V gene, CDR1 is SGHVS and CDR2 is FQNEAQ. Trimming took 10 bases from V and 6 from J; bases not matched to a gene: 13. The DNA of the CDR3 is TGTGCCACACTACAGACAGGGATATCGGATACGCAGTATTTT. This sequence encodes CATLQTGISDTQYF.

The CDR3: CASRTASGAPGQYF. Here the CDR3 DNA reads TGCGCCAGCAGGACGGCTAGCGGGGCTCCTGGGCAGTACTTC. The genes are TRBV5-1 and TRBJ2-7; 9 bases line up with TRBD2. The CDR3 is 14 amino acids. Per germline, CDR1 SGHRS and CDR2 YFSETQ. The junction had 12 bases not matched to a gene; V was cut back by 5 bases and J by 9 bases. Looking up the rest from reference TRBV5-1 and TRBJ2-7 gives the full variable domain: KAGVTQTPRYLIKTRGQQVTLSCSPISGHRSVSWYQQTPGQGLQFLFEYFSETQRNKGNFPGRFSGRQFSNSRSEMNVSTLELGDSALYLCASRTASGAPGQYFGPGTRLTVT.

The CDR3 here is CASSLGLAGGPYNEQFF. The CDR3 DNA is TGCGCCAGCAGCCTAGGACTAGCGGGAGGCCCCTACAATGAGCAGTTCTTC. V and J are TRBV5-1 and TRBJ2-1; 14 nucleotides align to TRBD2. Looked up from germline, CDR1 is SGHRS and CDR2 is YFSETQ. J was trimmed by 2 bases and V by 4 bases; bases with no gene match: 5. This CDR3 region has 17 residues.